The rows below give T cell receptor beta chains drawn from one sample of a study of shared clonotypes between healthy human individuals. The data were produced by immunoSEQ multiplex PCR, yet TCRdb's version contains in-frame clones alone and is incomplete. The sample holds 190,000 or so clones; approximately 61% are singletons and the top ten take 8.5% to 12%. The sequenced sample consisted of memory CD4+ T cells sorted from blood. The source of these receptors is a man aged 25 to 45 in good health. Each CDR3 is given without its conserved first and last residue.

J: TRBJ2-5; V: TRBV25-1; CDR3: ASSVGDGRAETQY
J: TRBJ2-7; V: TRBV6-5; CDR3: ASSLAGGVYEQY
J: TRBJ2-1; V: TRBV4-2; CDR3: ASSPHGAGRYNEQF
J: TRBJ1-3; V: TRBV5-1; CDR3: ASSLADSSSGNTIY
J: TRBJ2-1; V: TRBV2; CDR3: ASNQGSEQF
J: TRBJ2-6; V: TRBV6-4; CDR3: ASSDYSGANVLT
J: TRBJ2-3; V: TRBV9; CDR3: ASGAGHGTDTQY
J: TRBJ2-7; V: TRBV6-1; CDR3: ASSQTGGDYEQY
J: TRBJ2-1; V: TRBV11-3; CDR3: ASSKNSYNEQF
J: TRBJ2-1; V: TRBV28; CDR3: ASSSGTSSYNEQF
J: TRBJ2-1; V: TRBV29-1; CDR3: SVLGLAGGRSYNEQF
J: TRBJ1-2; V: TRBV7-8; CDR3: ASSLDRLGGYT
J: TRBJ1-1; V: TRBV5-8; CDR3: ASSANRGHPMNTEAF
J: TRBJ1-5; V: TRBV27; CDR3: ASSLRGNQPQH
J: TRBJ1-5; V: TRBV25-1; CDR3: ASSQQGQDNQPQH
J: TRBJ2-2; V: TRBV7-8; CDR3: ASSLRRGKDTGELF
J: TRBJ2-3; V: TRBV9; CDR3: ASSTSGGTSTDTQY
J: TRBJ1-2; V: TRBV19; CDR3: ASSARSQGDYGYT
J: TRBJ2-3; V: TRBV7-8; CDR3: ASSQRSGRAKDTQY
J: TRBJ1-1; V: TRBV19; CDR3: ASSILPRNTEAF
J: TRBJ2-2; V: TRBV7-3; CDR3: ASSRSNTAGELF
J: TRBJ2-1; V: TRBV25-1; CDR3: ASSDNPNSYNEQF
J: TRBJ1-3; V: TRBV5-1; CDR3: ASSSQGTSGNTIY
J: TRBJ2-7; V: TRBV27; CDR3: ASRDTGATYEQY
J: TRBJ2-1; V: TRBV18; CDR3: ASSRPVGSYNEQF
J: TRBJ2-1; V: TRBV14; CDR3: ASSLYGPSNEQF
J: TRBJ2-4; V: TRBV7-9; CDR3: ASTPGDRRQDIQY
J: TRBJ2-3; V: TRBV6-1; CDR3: ASSFTTSGADTQY
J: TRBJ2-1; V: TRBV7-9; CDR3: ASSLGRVLDNEQF
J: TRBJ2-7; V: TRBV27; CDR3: ASSLAGQGNTEQY
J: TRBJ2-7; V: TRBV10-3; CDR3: AISERARGYEQY
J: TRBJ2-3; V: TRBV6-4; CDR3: ASSAGSSTDTQY
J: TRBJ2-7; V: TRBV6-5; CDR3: ASKGTGAEEQY
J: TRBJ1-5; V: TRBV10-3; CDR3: AISESTGQPQH
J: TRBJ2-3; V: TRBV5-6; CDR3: ASTLDTVDTQY